This record looks at one T cell receptor (beta chain) sequence and its context. The data were obtained in a study of T cells of healthy individuals. Germline values: CDR1 LGHNA, CDR2 YNFKEQ. The CDR3 consists of 14 residues. Unmatched junction bases numbered 5, after V lost 1 base and J lost 9 bases. TCRdb reprocessed the 5' RACE reads with MiXCR, giving one entry per CDR3 protein. The table includes 95,000 to 100,000 distinct CDR3 sequences, 17% detected once. The receptor comes from a human donor in good health. V usage is TRBV4-2 and J usage is TRBJ2-4, with 8 bases that match TRBD1. This chain's CDR3 is CASSQGTGTAIQYF. For the CDR3, the DNA is TGTGCCAGCAGCCAAGGGACAGGGACTGCCATTCAGTACTTC.